This entry concerns a single T cell receptor (beta chain). Its specificity is unknown. A junction end diverges from the germline sequence, so it may reflect a read error. This PCR relied on a set of 60 Vbeta primers and 13 Jbeta primers. Data came from immunoSEQ multiplex PCR; TCRdb stores just in-frame clones and leaves some out. The sample lists 250,000 to 350,000 clones; 75% to 90% were seen once. The data originate from a study of cytomegalovirus exposure and HLA in healthy donors. Study conclusions and caveats: Beyond CMV serostatus, there was no information to go on about immune exposure.

Germline V gene lookup returns CDR1 SEHNR and CDR2 FQNEAQ (reference sequence). This CDR3 spans 16 amino acids. The clonotype was recovered from a girl aged 2 to 9 in good health and CMV-seronegative. This sequence joins TRBV7-9 and TRBJ2-6; 10 bases line up with TRBD1. Sequencing was performed on PBMCs. CDR3 sequence reads: CASSTGQGFGANALTF. The CDR3 DNA reads TGTGCCAGCAGCACGGGACAGGGGTTTGGGGCCAACGCCCTGACTTTC. The entire variable domain, with the rest obtained from reference TRBV7-9 and TRBJ2-6, is as follows: DTGVSQNPRHKITKRGQNVTFRCDPISEHNRLYWYRQTLGQGPEFLTYFQNEAQLEKSRLLSDRFSAERPKGSFSTLEIQRTEQGDSAMYLCASSTGQGFGANALTFGAGSRLTVL.